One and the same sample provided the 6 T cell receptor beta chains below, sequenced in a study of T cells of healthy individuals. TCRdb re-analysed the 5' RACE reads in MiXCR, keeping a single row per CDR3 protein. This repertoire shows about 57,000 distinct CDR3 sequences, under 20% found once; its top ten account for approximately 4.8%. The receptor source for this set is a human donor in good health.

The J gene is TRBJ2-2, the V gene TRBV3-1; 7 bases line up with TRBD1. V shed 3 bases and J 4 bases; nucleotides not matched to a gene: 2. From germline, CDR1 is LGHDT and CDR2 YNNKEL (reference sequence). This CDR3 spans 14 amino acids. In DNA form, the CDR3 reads TGTGCCAGCAGCCAGGACAGGATCACCGGGGAGCTGTTTTTT. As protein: CASSQDRITGELFF. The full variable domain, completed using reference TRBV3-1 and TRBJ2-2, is DTAVSQTPKYLVTQMGNDKSIKCEQNLGHDTMYWYKQDSKKFLKIMFSYNNKELIINETVPNRFSPKSPDKAHLNLHINSLELGDSAVYFCASSQDRITGELFFGEGSRLTVL.

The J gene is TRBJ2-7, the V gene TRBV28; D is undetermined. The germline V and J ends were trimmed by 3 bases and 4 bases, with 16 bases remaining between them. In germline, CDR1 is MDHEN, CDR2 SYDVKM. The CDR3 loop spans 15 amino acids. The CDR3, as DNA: TGTGCCAGCAGTTTGACACCGCCCATGGAGTACGAGCAGTACTTC. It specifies CASSLTPPMEYEQYF.

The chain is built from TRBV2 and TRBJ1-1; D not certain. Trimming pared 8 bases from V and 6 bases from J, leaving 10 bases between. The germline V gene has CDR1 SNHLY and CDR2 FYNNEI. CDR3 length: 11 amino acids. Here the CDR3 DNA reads TGTGCCAGCCAGCGGACCCCTGAAGCTTTCTTT. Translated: CASQRTPEAFF. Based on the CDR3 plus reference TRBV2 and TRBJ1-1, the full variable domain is EPEVTQTPSHQVTQMGQEVILRCVPISNHLYFYWYRQILGQKVEFLVSFYNNEISEKSEIFDDQFSVERPDGSNFTLKIRSTKLEDSAMYFCASQRTPEAFFGQGTRLTVV.

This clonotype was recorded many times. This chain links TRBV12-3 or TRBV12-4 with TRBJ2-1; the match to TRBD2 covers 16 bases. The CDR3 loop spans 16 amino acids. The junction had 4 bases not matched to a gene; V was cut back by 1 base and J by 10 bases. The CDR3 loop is CASSLVGLAGGLEQFF. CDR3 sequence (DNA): TGTGCCAGCAGTTTAGTGGGACTAGCGGGGGGGCTGGAGCAGTTCTTC.

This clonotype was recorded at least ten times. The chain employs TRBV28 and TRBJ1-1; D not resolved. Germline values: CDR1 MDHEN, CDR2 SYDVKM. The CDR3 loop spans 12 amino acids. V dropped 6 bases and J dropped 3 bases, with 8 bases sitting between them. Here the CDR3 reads CASSLRYTEAFF. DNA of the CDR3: TGTGCCAGCAGCCTTAGATACACTGAAGCTTTCTTT.

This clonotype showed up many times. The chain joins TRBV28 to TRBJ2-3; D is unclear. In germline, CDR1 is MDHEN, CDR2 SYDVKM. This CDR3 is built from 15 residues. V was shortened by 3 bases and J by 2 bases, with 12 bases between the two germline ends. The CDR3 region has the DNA TGTGCCAGCAGTTTTCGGGCAGCACACACAGATACGCAGTATTTT. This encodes CASSFRAAHTDTQYF.